One and the same sample provided the 10 T cell receptor beta chains below, sequenced in a study of blood T cell repertoires in COVID-19 (dated by TCRdb to the early 2020s). Receptor amplification or capture employed the immunoSEQ multiplex PCR assay. TCRdb carries this immuneACCESS record with in-frame sequences only. Its versions omit some clonotypes, under half of them owing to an unresolved V gene in the studies checked, with the rest unexplained. The sample table holds 37,000 or so clones, of which about nine tenths were seen once. The ten largest clonotypes hold roughly 6.1% of the sample. The sample was peripheral blood. All receptors derive from a human donor in a cohort sampled during active COVID-19.

The rearrangement uses TRBV7-9 and TRBJ2-7; TRBD1 agrees at 7 bases. The V gene's germline CDR1 is SEHNR and CDR2 FQNEAQ (reference sequence). V trimming: 5 bases; J trimming: 5 bases; junction bases outside the gene matches: 9. The CDR3 loop spans 14 amino acids. The CDR3 is CASSTSTGDNEQYF. As DNA, the CDR3 is TGTGCCAGCAGCACAAGCACAGGGGATAACGAGCAGTACTTC.

The chain recombines TRBV5-1 with TRBJ1-1; D is possibly TRBD1 (6 bases). Per the germline V gene, CDR1 is SGHRS and CDR2 is YFSETQ. V shed 3 bases and J shed 5 bases, with 11 bases lying between them. The CDR3 extends over 13 amino acids. The CDR3 is CASSYTGPTEAFF. CDR3 in DNA: TGCGCCAGCAGCTACACAGGGCCTACTGAAGCTTTCTTT. Drawing the rest from reference TRBV5-1 and TRBJ1-1, the complete variable domain is KAGVTQTPRYLIKTRGQQVTLSCSPISGHRSVSWYQQTPGQGLQFLFEYFSETQRNKGNFPGRFSGRQFSNSRSEMNVSTLELGDSALYLCASSYTGPTEAFFGQGTRLTVV.

This clone appeared a few times. V and J are TRBV4-1 and TRBJ2-2; no firm D call. V was cut by 6 bases and J by 12 bases, with 11 bases left in between. This CDR3 contains 11 residues. The germline gives CDR1 MGHRA, CDR2 YSYEKL. CDR3 in amino acids: CASSFGAKLFF. The CDR3 coding sequence is TGCGCCAGCAGTTTTGGAGCCAAGCTGTTTTTT.

The chain employs TRBV15 and TRBJ2-1; possible D gene TRBD2, 5 bases. CDR3 length: 14 residues. V was shortened by 0 bases and J by 6 bases, with 9 bases between the two germline ends. Germline CDR1 LNHNV, CDR2 YYDKDF (reference sequence). CDR3 bases: TGTGCCACCAGCAGAGATGTCACTAGCAATGAGCAGTTCTTC. Encoded protein: CATSRDVTSNEQFF.

The CDR3 nucleotides are TGTGCCAGCAGTGTAATCGGGGGGACAGATACGCAGTATTTT. Protein product: CASSVIGGTDTQYF. J is TRBJ2-3 and V is TRBV2; TRBD2 matches at 7 bases. This CDR3 is built from 14 residues. Trimming cost V 4 bases and J 3 bases; bases outside gene matches: 4. From germline, CDR1 is SNHLY and CDR2 FYNNEI. Full variable domain (missing parts from reference TRBV2 and TRBJ2-3): EPEVTQTPSHQVTQMGQEVILRCVPISNHLYFYWYRQILGQKVEFLVSFYNNEISEKSEIFDDQFSVERPDGSNFTLKIRSTKLEDSAMYFCASSVIGGTDTQYFGPGTRLTVL.

The chain is built from TRBV5-1 and TRBJ2-1; 12 nucleotides line up with TRBD2. The V gene end was trimmed by 1 base and the J gene end by 5 bases; junction bases not matched to a gene: 16. CDR3 length equals 20 residues. Germline CDR1 SGHRS, CDR2 YFSETQ. The CDR3 sequence: CASSLIVTSGRRVWDNEQFF. CDR3 sequence (DNA): TGCGCCAGCAGCTTGATCGTGACTAGCGGGAGAAGGGTTTGGGACAATGAGCAGTTCTTC.

Here the CDR3 reads CASSRDREEDGELFF. Written as DNA, the CDR3 is TGCGCCAGCAGCCGGGACCGGGAGGAGGACGGGGAGCTGTTTTTT. The chain has TRBV10-1 and TRBJ2-2; 7 bases are shared with TRBD2. CDR1 and CDR2 from the germline V gene are WNHNN and SYGVQD (reference sequence). The ends lost 6 bases at V and 7 bases at J; junction bases unmatched: 11. The CDR3 totals 15 residues.

This clone was recorded only once. The chain combines TRBV27 with TRBJ2-7; 8 positions match TRBD1. Germline-derived CDR1 and CDR2 are MNHEY and SMNVEV (reference sequence). V was pared by 5 bases and J by 3 bases, with 6 bases of the junction left unmatched. The CDR3 contains 14 residues. DNA of the CDR3: TGTGCCAGCAGTCCGACAGGGGTAGGCTACGAGCAGTACTTC. Translating it yields CASSPTGVGYEQYF.

The rearrangement joins TRBV5-1 to TRBJ2-7; 8 positions agree with TRBD1. CDR3 length: 14 amino acids. The germline V gene has CDR1 SGHRS and CDR2 YFSETQ. Losses at the gene ends were 2 bases for V and 3 bases for J; bases not matched to a gene: 4. The DNA of the CDR3 is TGCGCCAGCAGCTTCGGGACAGGCGACTACGAGCAGTACTTC. It yields the protein CASSFGTGDYEQYF.

V and J are TRBV2 and TRBJ1-2; TRBD1 might be the D (6 bases). The CDR3 is made up of 13 amino acids. V lost 7 bases and J 3 bases, leaving 12 bases between the germline ends. The germline V gene encodes CDR1 SNHLY and CDR2 FYNNEI. The CDR3 coding sequence is TGTGCCAGCACCACTAGGGGGTACTATGGCTACACCTTC. It encodes CASTTRGYYGYTF.